This section outlines one T cell receptor (beta chain) sequence together with its context. What it binds is unknown. CDR1 and CDR2 (germline): SGDLS, YYNGEE. V lost 1 base to trimming and J lost 5 bases, with 10 bases between them. This CDR3 region has 14 residues. Sequenced by immunoSEQ multiplex PCR; TCRdb stores in-frame clones only, minus some. Among 550,000 to 750,000 clones listed, nearly 97% were seen once. These data come from a study of shared clonotypes between healthy human individuals. Findings of the study overall: Genetic and exposure-history diversity was limited by the few donors. Sharing across a handful of donors was seen in around 5% of naive CD4 clonotypes.

Naive CD8 cells were CD45RO-negative, positively selected for CCR7, excluding terminally differentiated effector memory CD45RA+ cells. The TCR was taken from a woman in her 30s in good health. Sequencing was performed on naive CD8+ T cells sorted from blood. This rearrangement joins TRBV9 to TRBJ2-1; no definite D call. This chain's CDR3 is CASSVTDVHNEQFF. The CDR3 nucleotides read TGTGCCAGCAGCGTAACGGACGTCCACAATGAGCAGTTCTTC.